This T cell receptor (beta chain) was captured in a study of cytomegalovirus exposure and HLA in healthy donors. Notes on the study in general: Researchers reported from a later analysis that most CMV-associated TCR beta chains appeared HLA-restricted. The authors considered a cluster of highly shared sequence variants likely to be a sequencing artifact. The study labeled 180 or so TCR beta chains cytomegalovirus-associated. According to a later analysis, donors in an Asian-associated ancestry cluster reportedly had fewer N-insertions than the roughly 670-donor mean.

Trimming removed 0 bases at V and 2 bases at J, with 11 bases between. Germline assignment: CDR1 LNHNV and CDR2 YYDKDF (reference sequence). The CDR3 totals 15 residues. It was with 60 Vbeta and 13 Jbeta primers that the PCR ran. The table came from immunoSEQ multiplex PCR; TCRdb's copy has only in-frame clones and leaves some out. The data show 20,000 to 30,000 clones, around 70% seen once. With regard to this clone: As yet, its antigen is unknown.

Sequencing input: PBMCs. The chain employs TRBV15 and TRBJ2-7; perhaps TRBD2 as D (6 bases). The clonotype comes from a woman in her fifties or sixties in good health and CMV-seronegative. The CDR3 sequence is CATSRDPRGPYEQYF. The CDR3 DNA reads TGTGCCACCAGCAGAGATCCGCGGGGTCCCTACGAGCAGTACTTC.